The present T cell receptor (beta chain) was sequenced within a study of OX40 agonist ivuxolimab in advanced cancers. Across the study: An agonistic anti-OX40 (CD134) antibody, ivuxolimab, was used to treat the patients. Anti-PD-1, anti-PD-L1 or anti-CTLA-4 therapy given earlier was allowed, and 40% had some.

Patients were ruled out by autoimmune disease history or systemic immunosuppression. Sequencing was performed with immunoSEQ multiplex PCR; in TCRdb, only in-frame clones are kept and a portion is missing. Of some 51,000 clones listed, around 85% are singletons. V was cut by 4 bases and J by 2 bases, with 16 bases left in between. The germline gives CDR1 SGHAT, CDR2 FQNNGV. The CDR3 has 16 residues. The study's findings and limits: CD4+ and CD8+ blood T cells expanded clonally by week 6 at 0.1 to 3.0 mg/kg.

As concerns this clone: Antigen specificity is unknown.

V usage is TRBV11-2 and J usage is TRBJ2-3; possibly TRBD1 for D (5 bases). The source of this sequence is an adult with an advanced solid tumor such as melanoma, head and neck, liver or kidney cancer. This specimen was CD4+ or CD8+ T cells sorted from blood, taken in a trial of the OX40 agonist ivuxolimab. CDR3 in amino acids: CASSSWGLGDTDTQYF. In DNA, the CDR3 is TGTGCCAGCAGCTCATGGGGCCTAGGGGACACAGATACGCAGTATTTT.